Following are 21 T cell receptor beta chains from one sample sequenced in a study of blood T cell repertoires in COVID-19. Here immunoSEQ multiplex PCR was the method, and the copy in TCRdb shows in-frame clones only, minus some. Among about 210,000 clones listed, 65% to 90% were seen once. Specimen: PBMCs or T cells enriched from blood (not recorded which). Receptors were obtained from a woman aged 45-60 years with acute COVID-19.

V is TRBV19 and J is TRBJ1-6, with 9 bases fitting TRBD1. CDR1 and CDR2 from the germline V gene are LNHDA and SQIVND (reference sequence). V gave up 7 bases and J gave up 6 bases; unmatched junction bases: 4. The CDR3 runs 14 residues. The CDR3 region is CASKSDRGNSPLHF. As DNA, the CDR3 is TGTGCCAGTAAATCGGACAGGGGTAATTCACCCCTCCACTTT.

V and J are TRBV29-1 and TRBJ2-5; 7 nucleotides align to TRBD1. The CDR3 sequence is 12 residues long. The ends lost 7 bases at V and 3 bases at J; junction bases unmatched: 5. Looked up from germline, CDR1 is SQVTM and CDR2 is ANQGSEA. CDR3 loop: CSGRQGEETQYF. CDR3 coding DNA: TGCAGCGGCCGCCAGGGGGAAGAGACCCAGTACTTC.

V usage is TRBV19 and J usage is TRBJ1-4; 11 bases are shared with TRBD1. Germline-derived CDR1 and CDR2 are LNHDA and SQIVND (reference sequence). Trimming at V came to 5 bases and at J to 7 bases, leaving 9 bases not matched to a gene. This CDR3 contains 16 residues. DNA for the CDR3: TGTGCCAGTAGTGGACAGGGGGCAGTCGTTGGTGAAAAACTGTTTTTT. It translates to CASSGQGAVVGEKLFF.

This chain links TRBV7-9 with TRBJ1-1; D possibly corresponds to TRBD1 (6 bases). V shed 1 base and J shed 8 bases, with 14 bases lying between them. Germline V gives CDR1 SEHNR, CDR2 FQNEAQ (reference sequence). This CDR3 region has 14 residues. CDR3 protein: CASSLETGNFEAFF. CDR3 coding DNA: TGTGCCAGCAGCTTAGAAACAGGGAACTTCGAAGCTTTCTTT.

The chain joins TRBV19 to TRBJ2-3; 11 nucleotides align to TRBD1. V was clipped by 10 bases and J by 6 bases; unmatched bases: 9. The germline V gene encodes CDR1 LNHDA and CDR2 SQIVND (reference sequence). This CDR3 has 14 residues. The CDR3 DNA reads TGTGCCACCTCGGACAGGGGGCCGGCGGATACGCAGTATTTT. Translating it yields CATSDRGPADTQYF.

V and J are TRBV10-3 and TRBJ1-1; 9 bases are a match to TRBD1. V dropped 6 bases and J dropped 6; count of bases not matched to a gene: 8. This CDR3 has 14 amino acids. Germline V gene sequence: CDR1 ENHRY, CDR2 SYGVKD. CDR3 sequence: CAISGTGPVAEAFF. The CDR3 region has the DNA TGTGCCATCAGCGGGACAGGGCCAGTGGCTGAAGCTTTCTTT.

The chain couples TRBV6-2 or TRBV6-3 to TRBJ2-1, with a weak D call TRBD2 (6 bases). Between the trimmed V and J ends, which lost 1 base and 15 bases, there was a span of 10 bases. CDR3 length: 11 amino acids. Germline V gene lookup returns CDR1 MNHEY and CDR2 SVGEGT. The CDR3 region is CASSYLGLGFF. The CDR3 nucleotides are TGTGCCAGCAGTTACTTGGGACTGGGGTTCTTC.

The rearrangement links TRBV7-2 to TRBJ2-5, with D possibly TRBD2 on 5 matching bases. CDR3 size: 14 residues. The germline V gene encodes CDR1 SGHTA and CDR2 FQGNSA. Trimming removed 4 bases from V and 7 bases from J, with 16 bases in between. The CDR3 spells CASSSERTLGTQYF. CDR3 in DNA: TGTGCCAGCAGCTCAGAAAGAACACTAGGGACCCAGTACTTC. The variable domain in full, with the rest retrieved from reference TRBV7-2 and TRBJ2-5, is GAGVSQSPSNKVTEKGKDVELRCDPISGHTALYWYRQSLGQGLEFLIYFQGNSAPDKSGLPSDRFSAERTGGSVSTLTIQRTQQEDSAVYLCASSSERTLGTQYFGPGTRLLVL.

For this clone: At the DNA level, this CDR3 is encoded by other sequences in the same sample as well. The rearrangement joins TRBV28 to TRBJ2-7, with a weak D call TRBD1 (5 bases). The germline CDR1 and CDR2 sequences are MDHEN and SYDVKM. V lost 2 bases and J lost 2, with 10 bases in between. The CDR3 sequence is 14 residues long. The CDR3 sequence is CASSLGQGTYEQYF. DNA of the CDR3: TGTGCCAGCAGTTTAGGCCAGGGAACCTACGAGCAGTACTTC.

This chain connects TRBV9 to TRBJ2-3; 7 positions match TRBD2. CDR1 is SGDLS and CDR2 is YYNGEE in the germline V gene. The CDR3 spans 14 residues. The ends lost 3 bases at V and 2 bases at J; junction bases unmatched: 3. The DNA for the CDR3 is TGTGCCAGCAGCGCGACTAGCAACACAGATACGCAGTATTTT. Translation gives CASSATSNTDTQYF.

In this sample, this clone turned up a few times. The chain joins TRBV18 to TRBJ1-6; perhaps TRBD1 as D (6 bases). V lost 3 bases to trimming and J lost 6 bases, with 12 bases between them. Germline CDR1 is KGHSH and CDR2 is LQKENI. The CDR3 runs to 15 residues. The DNA of the CDR3 is TGTGCCAGCTCACCCGAGGGGGTTGCTAATTCACCCCTCCACTTT. Translated: CASSPEGVANSPLHF.

The V gene is TRBV18, the J gene TRBJ2-3, with D perhaps TRBD2 (5 bases). Trimming left V 3 bases short and J 6 bases short, with 10 bases between. Germline V CDR1 and CDR2: KGHSH, LQKENI. CDR3 length equals 13 residues. The chain's CDR3 is CASSPGGPDTQYF. The CDR3 DNA follows: TGTGCCAGCTCACCGGGCGGGCCTGATACGCAGTATTTT.

This chain connects TRBV7-9 to TRBJ1-4; D ambiguous. The V gene's germline CDR1 is SEHNR and CDR2 FQNEAQ (reference sequence). V lost 2 bases and J 0 bases, leaving 10 bases between the germline ends. The CDR3 length is 16 residues. CDR3 coding DNA: TGTGCCAGCAGCTTATCATGGGCTGCAACTAATGAAAAACTGTTTTTT. This encodes CASSLSWAATNEKLFF.

V and J are TRBV12-5 and TRBJ2-5; possible D gene TRBD2, 6 bases. CDR1 LGHNT and CDR2 FRNRAP come from the germline V gene. The V and J ends lost 6 bases and 7 bases respectively, with 12 bases between them. This CDR3 is 12 amino acids long. Written as DNA, the CDR3 is TGTGCTAGTGGGGCGGAGGGAAGGACCCAGTACTTC. Encoded protein: CASGAEGRTQYF.

The rearrangement joins TRBV14 to TRBJ2-1; D not resolved. The CDR3 is 16 amino acids. V was cut by 0 bases and J by 0 bases, with 9 bases left in between. CDR1 SGHDN and CDR2 FVKESK come from the germline V gene. This chain's CDR3 is CASSQDARLSYNEQFF. In nucleotides, the CDR3 is TGTGCCAGCAGCCAAGATGCCAGACTCTCCTACAATGAGCAGTTCTTC.

The gene calls are TRBV6-2 or TRBV6-3 and TRBJ1-6, with 9 bases that match TRBD1. The germline V gene has CDR1 MNHEY and CDR2 SVGEGT. With 0 bases clipped from V and 10 bases from J, the junction kept 7 bases outside the gene matches. This CDR3 is 16 amino acids long. The CDR3 bases are TGTGCCAGCAGTTACTCAACCGGGACAGGGCACTCACCCCTCCACTTT. Its protein product is CASSYSTGTGHSPLHF.

The chain has TRBV5-4 and TRBJ2-1, with TRBD2 matching 7 bases. The CDR3 is 11 residues long. Germline CDR1 is SGHNT and CDR2 is YYREEE (reference sequence). J lost 9 bases, V lost 4 bases, and 1 base had no gene match. This CDR3 reads CASSGGGEQFF. The CDR3 coding sequence is TGTGCCAGCAGCGGGGGGGGTGAGCAGTTCTTC.

CDR3 DNA sequence: TGTGCCAGTAGTATCGGACAGATGTACAATGAGCAGTTCTTC. The encoded protein is CASSIGQMYNEQFF. The chain is built from TRBV19 and TRBJ2-1; possibly TRBD1 for D (6 bases). CDR1 is LNHDA, CDR2 SQIVND, per germline (reference sequence). Trimming removed 3 bases at V and 4 bases at J, with 10 bases between. This CDR3 spans 14 amino acids.

This sequence joins TRBV6-6 and TRBJ1-1; 7 nucleotides agree with TRBD1. The CDR3 runs to 15 residues. Losses at the gene ends were 4 bases for V and 6 bases for J; bases not matched to a gene: 11. Germline V gene data show CDR1 as MNHNY and CDR2 as SVGAGI (reference sequence). DNA for the CDR3: TGTGCCAGCAGTTCCCTAGGGACAGTCGTCGCTGAAGCTTTCTTT. Protein sequence: CASSSLGTVVAEAFF.

J is TRBJ2-2 and V is TRBV3-1 (or the pseudogene TRBV3-2); D gene unclear. CDR3 length: 13 amino acids. Trimming shortened V by 0 bases and J by 6 bases, and 5 bases separated the two germline ends. Germline CDR1 reads LGHDT; CDR2 reads YNNKEL (reference sequence). DNA of the CDR3: TGTGCCAGCAGCCAAGATATGTCCGGGGAGCTGTTTTTT. It yields the protein CASSQDMSGELFF.

This clone came up a few times. This chain links TRBV19 with TRBJ1-2; 9 bases line up with TRBD1. After removal of 5 bases from V and 8 bases from J, the junction contained 6 bases not matched to a gene. This CDR3 has 13 residues. Per germline, CDR1 LNHDA and CDR2 SQIVND (reference sequence). The CDR3 nucleotides read TGTGCCAGTAGTCCCCGGGACAGGGCCGGCTACACCTTC. Translating gives CASSPRDRAGYTF.